This T cell receptor (beta chain) was documented in a study of blood T cell repertoires in COVID-19. Study details: Acute and convalescent COVID-19 samples came from the United States, Italy and Spain.

The CDR3 consists of 13 residues. V lost 5 bases, J lost 1 base, and 9 bases lay in between. Per germline, CDR1 SGHNT and CDR2 YYREEE (reference sequence). Original processing notes: Nucleated cell number was recorded as an estimate derived from reference gene primer amplification. Sequenced by immunoSEQ multiplex PCR; TCRdb stores in-frame clones only, minus some. The DNA gave D and trimming, while V, J and clone size come from that table. The sample includes under 200,000 clones, about 86% of them seen just once. The source of this sequence is a young man with active or convalescent COVID-19. Sequencing input: peripheral blood. The J gene is TRBJ1-1, the V gene TRBV5-4; possibly TRBD1 for D (5 bases). CDR3 amino acids: CASRGTANTEAFF. The CDR3 DNA follows: TGTGCCAGCAGAGGGACTGCGAACACTGAAGCTTTCTTT.